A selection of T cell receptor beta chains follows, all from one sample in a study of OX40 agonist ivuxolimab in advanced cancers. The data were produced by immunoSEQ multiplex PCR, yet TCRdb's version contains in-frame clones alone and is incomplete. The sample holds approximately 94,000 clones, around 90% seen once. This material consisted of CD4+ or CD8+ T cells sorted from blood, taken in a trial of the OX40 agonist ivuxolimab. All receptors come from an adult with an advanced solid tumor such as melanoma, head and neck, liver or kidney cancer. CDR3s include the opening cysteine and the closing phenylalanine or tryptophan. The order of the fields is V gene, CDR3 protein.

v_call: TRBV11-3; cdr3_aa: CASSPRRGSSSYNEQFF
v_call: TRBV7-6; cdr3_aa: CASSLTVSSVEKLFF
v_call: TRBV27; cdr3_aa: CASSLRGPGTGIYNEQFF
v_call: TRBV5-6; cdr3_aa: CASSLGAGVPYEQYF
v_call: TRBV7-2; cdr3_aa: CASSLEGHSNNEQFF
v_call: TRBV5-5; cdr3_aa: CASSLEAGGLTGELFF
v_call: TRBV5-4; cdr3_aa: CASSPDGSLYNSPLHF
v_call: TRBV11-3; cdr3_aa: CASSARDSYEQYF
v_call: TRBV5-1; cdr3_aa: CASSLGLAASTDTQYF
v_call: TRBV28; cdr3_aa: CASSSVLRPAYEQYF
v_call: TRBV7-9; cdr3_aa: CASSLVSGNTEAFF
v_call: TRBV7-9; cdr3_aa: CASSFMGRTAIHEQYF
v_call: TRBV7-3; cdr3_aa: CASSQASSYNEQFF
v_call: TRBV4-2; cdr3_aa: CASSQERTRPKAFF
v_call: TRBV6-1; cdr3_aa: CASLSTGGWNEQFF
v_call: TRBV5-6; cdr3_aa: CASSYATSGGETQYF
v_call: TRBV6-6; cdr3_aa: CASSYAETEAFF
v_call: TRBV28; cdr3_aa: CASSLGERKLLGTF
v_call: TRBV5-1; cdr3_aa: CASSADSVNTEAFF
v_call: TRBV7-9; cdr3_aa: CASSLGTAEYEQYF
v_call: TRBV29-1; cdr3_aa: CSARVRARDTQYF
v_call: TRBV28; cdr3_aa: CASSFGDREVYGYTF
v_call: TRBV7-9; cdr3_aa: CASSSIGLKETQYF
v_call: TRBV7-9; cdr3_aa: CASSLIRVNTGELFF
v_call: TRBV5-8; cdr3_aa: CASSLLTGDQPQHF
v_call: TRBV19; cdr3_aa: CAGGGANYGYTF
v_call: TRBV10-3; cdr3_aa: CAISEWGDGYEQYF
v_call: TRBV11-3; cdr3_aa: CASSSNRQRGTEAFF
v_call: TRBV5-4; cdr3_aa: CASSLVGYTEAFF
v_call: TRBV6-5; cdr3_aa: CASSYGGDSSGEQFF
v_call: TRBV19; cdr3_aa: CASSIGRREGGYTF
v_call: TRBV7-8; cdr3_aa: CASSFSTGAQNEQYF
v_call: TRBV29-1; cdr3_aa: CSVAPTGSGGYTF
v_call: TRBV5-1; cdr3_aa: CASSLGQGGQPQHF
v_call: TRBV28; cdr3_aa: CASTREGISYEQYF
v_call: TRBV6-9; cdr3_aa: CASSSGRKSSGNTIYF
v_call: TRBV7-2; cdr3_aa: CASSLADGVYSNQPQHF
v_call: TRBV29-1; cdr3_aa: CSVEGVTEAFF
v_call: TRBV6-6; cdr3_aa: CASSFSQGLDGYTF
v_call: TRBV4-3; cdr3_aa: CASSQDWGAGANVLTF
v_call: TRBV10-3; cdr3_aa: CAISERTEGEAFF
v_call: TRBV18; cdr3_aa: CASSQDPNTEAFF
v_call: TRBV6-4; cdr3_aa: CASSEQGGPYEQYF
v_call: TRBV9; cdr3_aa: CASSVDPGPTYEQYF
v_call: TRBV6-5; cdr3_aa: CASSWGTGDQPQHF
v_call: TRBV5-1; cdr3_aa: CASAGTGGIGYGYTF
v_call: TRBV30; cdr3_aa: CAWSVRGGYRIHRGAVF
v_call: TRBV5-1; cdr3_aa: CASTNSQGPSGGRFF
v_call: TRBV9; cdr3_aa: CASSVVLAGHTDTQYF
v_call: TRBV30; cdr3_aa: CAWSKSAGGTYNSPLHF
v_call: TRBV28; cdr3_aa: CASSILGPYNEQFF
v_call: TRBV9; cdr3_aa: CASSVDSGHTDTQYF
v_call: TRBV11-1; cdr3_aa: CASSRRLAGTAGELFF
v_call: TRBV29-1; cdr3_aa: CSVDSSGTQYF